Sequencing of this T cell receptor (beta chain) was carried out in a study of OX40 agonist ivuxolimab in advanced cancers. TCRdb keeps only in-frame clones here, not all; method: immunoSEQ multiplex PCR. Among about 81,000 clones, approximately 85% were seen once, and the ten largest hold 0.2% to 0.25%. Per the germline V gene, CDR1 is SNHLY and CDR2 is FYNNEI. The CDR3 sequence is 12 residues long. The V end was cut by 3 bases, the J end by 7 bases, with 7 bases between. Sampling times: baseline, cycle 4 day 1, cycle 7 day 1. V gene TRBV2 combines with J gene TRBJ1-5; D uncertain. Sequencing used CD4+ or CD8+ T cells sorted from blood, obtained in a trial of the OX40 agonist ivuxolimab. This clonotype originated in an adult with an advanced solid tumor such as melanoma, head and neck, liver or kidney cancer. The CDR3 bases are TGTGCCAGCAGTGACCCTGGGCAGCCCCAGCATTTT. Translated, it gives CASSDPGQPQHF.